These 22 T cell receptor beta chains were all obtained from the same sample, sequenced in a study of blood T cell repertoires in COVID-19. Produced via immunoSEQ multiplex PCR; TCRdb's table is partial and in-frame only. The table includes more than 65,000 clones, roughly 80% detected once. Sequencing used peripheral blood. The receptors derive from a woman aged 80 or over with acute or convalescent COVID-19.

A single count supports this clone. The V gene is TRBV5-4, the J gene TRBJ2-2; D is unresolved. This CDR3 has 14 residues. Trimming pared 4 bases from V and 8 bases from J, leaving 15 bases between. Germline V gene sequence: CDR1 SGHNT, CDR2 YYREEE (reference sequence). CDR3 loop: CASSHQTGRGELFF. The CDR3 coding sequence is TGTGCCAGCAGCCACCAGACTGGCCGAGGGGAGCTGTTTTTT. Using reference TRBV5-4 and TRBJ2-2 for the parts outside the CDR3, the full variable domain is ETGVTQSPTHLIKTRGQQVTLRCSSQSGHNTVSWYQQALGQGPQFIFQYYREEENGRGNFPPRFSGLQFPNYSSELNVNALELDDSALYLCASSHQTGRGELFFGEGSRLTVL.

This clone was detected only a few times. The chain recombines TRBV10-1 with TRBJ2-1, with D maybe TRBD1 (6 bases). The CDR3 has 10 amino acids. CDR1 WNHNN and CDR2 SYGVQD come from the germline V gene (reference sequence). CDR3 nucleotides: TGCCCCTCAGGGGACAATGAGCAGTTCTTC. Translation gives CPSGDNEQFF.

The chain is built from TRBV2 and TRBJ1-2; perhaps TRBD1 as D (5 bases). Trimming removed 7 bases at V and 4 bases at J, with 16 bases between. The CDR3 sequence is 14 residues long. CDR1 is SNHLY and CDR2 is FYNNEI in the germline V gene. The chain's CDR3 is CASTRGGQFYGYTF. Written as DNA, the CDR3 is TGTGCCAGCACTAGGGGTGGACAATTCTATGGCTACACCTTC.

This chain connects TRBV11-2 to TRBJ1-1, with D maybe TRBD1 (6 bases). Per germline, CDR1 SGHAT and CDR2 FQNNGV. Trimming removed 5 bases from V and 6 bases from J, with 10 bases in between. This CDR3 comprises 12 residues. CDR3 DNA sequence: TGTGCCAGCAGCCTGGGACATCCTGAAGCTTTCTTT. Residues: CASSLGHPEAFF.

The rearrangement joins TRBV11-2 to TRBJ1-3, with 10 bases fitting TRBD1. This CDR3 contains 16 residues. Germline V gives CDR1 SGHAT, CDR2 FQNNGV. The junction had 10 bases not matched to a gene; V was cut back by 4 bases and J by 7 bases. CDR3 in amino acids: CASSSYLGQGFNTIYF. CDR3 coding DNA: TGTGCCAGCAGCTCGTACCTGGGACAGGGGTTCAACACCATATATTTT.

This clone was counted many times. The chain has TRBV6-2 or TRBV6-3 and TRBJ2-7, with TRBD2 identical over 9 bases. Germline lookup yields CDR1 MNHEY and CDR2 SVGEGT. V dropped 0 bases and J dropped 2; count of bases not matched to a gene: 2. This CDR3 spans 15 amino acids. CDR3 region: CASSYSAGGPYEQYF. In nucleotides, the CDR3 is TGTGCCAGCAGTTACTCCGCGGGAGGGCCCTACGAGCAGTACTTC.

J is TRBJ2-3 and V is TRBV2; weak D call: TRBD2 (6 bases). Trimming stripped 8 bases from V and 5 bases from J, with 14 bases between. Germline lookup yields CDR1 SNHLY and CDR2 FYNNEI. This CDR3 has 13 amino acids. The CDR3 DNA follows: TGTGCCAGCGCGGAGGGAGCAAGAGATACGCAGTATTTT. It codes for CASAEGARDTQYF.

The CDR3 bases are TGTGCCAGCAGCTTGGCCTCGGGACAGGGTTATGGCTACACCTTC. Protein sequence: CASSLASGQGYGYTF. The chain employs TRBV5-6 and TRBJ1-2; 9 bases are shared with TRBD1. This CDR3 has 15 residues. The germline CDR1 and CDR2 sequences are SGHDT and YYEEEE. With V trimmed by 0 bases and J by 5 bases, 5 bases remained unmatched.

V usage is TRBV11-2 and J usage is TRBJ1-4; D may be TRBD1 (5 bases). Germline CDR1 and CDR2: SGHAT and FQNNGV. The CDR3 is 16 residues long. With 2 bases removed from V and 3 bases from J, the gap between germline ends came to 13 bases. Written as DNA, the CDR3 is TGTGCCAGCAGCTTAACCATGGGCAGGGCTAATGAAAAACTGTTTTTT. Protein sequence: CASSLTMGRANEKLFF.

The chain carries TRBV9 and TRBJ2-2; D not certain. Trimming left V 0 bases short and J 4 bases short, with 10 bases between. There are 15 residues in the CDR3. In germline, CDR1 is SGDLS, CDR2 YYNGEE. For the CDR3, the DNA is TGTGCCAGCAGCGTAGCTCTAGGTTTCACCGGGGAGCTGTTTTTT. This translates into CASSVALGFTGELFF.

The chain couples TRBV28 to TRBJ2-6; no firm D call. This CDR3 region has 14 residues. The V gene's germline CDR1 is MDHEN and CDR2 SYDVKM. The V gene lost 5 bases and the J gene lost 2 bases, with 7 bases spanning the gap. For the CDR3, the DNA is TGTGCCAGCAGTGCCAGGACTGGGGCCAACGTCCTGACTTTC. Translation: CASSARTGANVLTF.

This clone was counted between two and nine times. The CDR3 nucleotides are TGTGCCAGCAGTTATCGACTAGCGGGAGCGTGGAATGAGCAGTTCTTC. As protein: CASSYRLAGAWNEQFF. This chain uses TRBV6-9 with TRBJ2-1; 12 nucleotides align to TRBD2. V gave up 2 bases and J gave up 7 bases; unmatched junction bases: 6. Germline V lookup: CDR1 MNHGY, CDR2 SVAAGI. This CDR3 is built from 16 residues.

The CDR3, as DNA: TGTGCCAGCAGAACAAGCGGGAGCTTTAATGAGCAGTTCTTC. Amino acid sequence: CASRTSGSFNEQFF. The chain recombines TRBV27 with TRBJ2-1; 8 bases line up with TRBD2. The V and J ends lost 6 bases and 7 bases, in that order; junction bases with no gene match: 8. The CDR3 runs to 14 residues. Germline CDR1 MNHEY, CDR2 SMNVEV (reference sequence).

CDR3 amino acids: CASSHIQGLAGDEQFF. Here the CDR3 DNA reads TGTGCCAGCTCACACATTCAGGGGCTAGCGGGAGATGAGCAGTTCTTC. The chain is built from TRBV18 and TRBJ2-1; 10 nucleotides agree with TRBD2. In germline, CDR1 is KGHSH, CDR2 LQKENI. The CDR3 has 16 amino acids. V shed 4 bases and J 8 bases; nucleotides not matched to a gene: 11.

The gene calls are TRBV28 and TRBJ2-7; maybe TRBD2 (5 bases). The CDR3 loop spans 16 amino acids. Germline-derived CDR1 and CDR2 are MDHEN and SYDVKM. Trimming stripped 4 bases from V and 8 bases from J, with 24 bases between. The CDR3 region has the DNA TGTGCCAGCAGTTCCGCTGACGGATGGCGGGCAGCTCAGCAGTACTTC. Its translation is CASSSADGWRAAQQYF.

V and J are TRBV6-5 and TRBJ1-1; 11 nucleotides match TRBD1. Germline loops: CDR1 MNHEY, CDR2 SVGAGI. The CDR3 runs 14 residues. Trimming took 6 bases from V and 8 from J; bases not matched to a gene: 8. Written as DNA, the CDR3 is TGTGCCAGCAGAACGGGACAGGGGGAAAGAGAAGCTTTCTTT. This translates into CASRTGQGEREAFF.

The chain employs TRBV4-1 and TRBJ2-4; no clear D. Germline CDR1 and CDR2: MGHRA and YSYEKL. The germline V and J ends were trimmed by 4 bases and 3 bases, with 13 bases remaining between them. The CDR3 runs to 15 residues. The CDR3 loop is CASSRGPLGKNIQYF. Written as DNA, the CDR3 is TGCGCCAGCAGCCGAGGCCCTTTGGGCAAAAACATTCAGTACTTC.

The J gene is TRBJ1-1, the V gene TRBV6-1; 8 bases line up with TRBD1. This CDR3 has 14 residues. The J segment lost 4 bases and the V segment lost 3 bases, leaving 4 bases of the junction unmatched. CDR1 and CDR2 from the germline V gene are MNHNS and SASEGT. CDR3 sequence: CASSDRGPPTEAFF. CDR3 DNA: TGTGCCAGCAGTGACAGGGGGCCGCCCACTGAAGCTTTCTTT.

The CDR3 loop reads CASSLTGGAEAFF. CDR3 DNA sequence: TGCGCCAGCAGCTTGACAGGGGGAGCTGAAGCTTTCTTT. This chain links TRBV5-1 with TRBJ1-1, with TRBD1 identical over 8 bases. V lost 1 base, J lost 6 bases, and 2 bases stayed unmatched. CDR1 and CDR2 from the germline V gene are SGHRS and YFSETQ. This CDR3 is 13 amino acids long.

The J gene is TRBJ2-2, the V gene TRBV27; D possibly corresponds to TRBD2 (6 bases). The CDR3 has 14 residues. V was pared by 6 bases and J by 2 bases, with 10 bases between. In germline, CDR1 is MNHEY, CDR2 SMNVEV (reference sequence). CDR3 residues: CASRSGTNTGELFF. The CDR3 DNA reads as TGTGCCAGCAGATCCGGGACTAACACCGGGGAGCTGTTTTTT.

V and J are TRBV5-4 and TRBJ2-7, with 8 bases fitting TRBD1. J lost 1 base, V lost 4 bases, and 4 bases had no gene match. Germline V gene lookup returns CDR1 SGHNT and CDR2 YYREEE (reference sequence). The CDR3 consists of 14 residues. CDR3 in DNA: TGTGCCAGCAGCCGCCGGGACAGGTCCTACGAGCAGTACTTC. This codes for CASSRRDRSYEQYF.

V and J are TRBV7-2 and TRBJ2-7, with 9 bases aligning to TRBD2. V gave up 2 bases and J gave up 0 bases; unmatched junction bases: 14. This CDR3 comprises 19 residues. CDR1 is SGHTA and CDR2 is FQGNSA in the germline V gene. The CDR3 nucleotides read TGTGCCAGCAGCTTAAAACCCCAGGCTAGCGGGACCTTCTCCTACGAGCAGTACTTC. Translation: CASSLKPQASGTFSYEQYF.